The rows below give T cell receptor beta chains drawn from one sample of a study of identical twins. TCRdb re-called the 5' RACE reads with MiXCR, one entry per CDR3 protein. The table includes about 240,000 distinct CDR3 sequences, roughly a tenth detected once. Sequenced input: memory T cells sorted from blood. The receptors were sampled from a man aged 45-60 years in good health. Each CDR3 is given with its conserved first and last residue. Expanded clones are given a class, and other clones once, few, many or no size at all.

clone size	V gene	CDR3 length	J gene	CDR3 protein
few	TRBV9	14	TRBJ2-5	CASSAAGGRETQYF
-	TRBV19	13	TRBJ2-3	CASSIASTDTQYF
many	TRBV20-1	14	TRBJ2-1	CSPLGGTSGKVQFF
-	TRBV21-1	16	TRBJ2-2	CASSNPRRGGTGELFF
few	TRBV10-3	12	TRBJ1-1	CAISELGTGAFF
many	TRBV20-1	13	TRBJ2-3	CSAGTRVTDTQYF
-	TRBV6-1	15	TRBJ1-5	CASSDVQGGSQPQHF
-	TRBV4-2	15	TRBJ1-3	CASSQEAGAGNTIYF
many	TRBV7-2	16	TRBJ1-5	CASSLEIGRGHQPQHF
-	TRBV7-2	14	TRBJ1-2	CASSLSPAGDIPNF
many	TRBV4-3	13	TRBJ1-1	CASSQEESTEAFF
many	TRBV20-1	13	TRBJ2-5	CSAPGQGEVTQYF
many	TRBV4-3	14	TRBJ2-6	CASSQEGGANVLTF
few	TRBV20-1	15	TRBJ1-3	CSARSQGEVGNTIYF
-	TRBV10-3	18	TRBJ2-3	CAISEELTSGGAGDTQYF
-	TRBV21-1	10	TRBJ2-7	CASRRGREYF
few	TRBV5-1	14	TRBJ1-1	CASSLAYGNTEAFF
many	TRBV4-1	16	TRBJ2-7	CASSQDPGTNSYEQYF
many	TRBV12-3/TRBV12-4	15	TRBJ2-4	CASSLGWDSKNIQYF
-	TRBV20-1	15	TRBJ1-1	CSARDTGRRNTEAFF
few	TRBV5-1	13	TRBJ2-1	CASRSWGGGEQFF
few	TRBV5-1	12	TRBJ2-4	CASSLAAGIQYF
many	TRBV6-1	16	TRBJ2-3	CASSDRAGTSTDTQYF
many	TRBV3-1	15	TRBJ2-3	CASCFVGDATDTQYF
many	TRBV4-2	14	TRBJ1-2	CASSQRGGGYGYTF
few	TRBV10-3	12	TRBJ2-1	CAINQGADEQFF
many	TRBV20-1	13	TRBJ1-6	CSASVGGPSPLHF
-	TRBV30	14	TRBJ1-2	CAWSVLGGYYGYTF
-	TRBV5-1	15	TRBJ2-3	CASSIRPEVADTQYF
few	TRBV19	16	TRBJ2-1	CASSLTGTGTYNEQFF